These T cell receptor beta chains were read from a single sample in a study of Ad26.COV2.S vaccination and SARS-CoV-2 variants. Generated by immunoSEQ multiplex PCR, the TCRdb table keeps only in-frame clones and is missing some. The sample consists of about 240,000 clones, more than 75% of them appearing once. The sequencing here drew on peripheral blood, taken in a trial of Ad26.COV2.S vaccine versus placebo. The receptors derive from a person aged 18-65 years who received the Ad26.COV2.S COVID-19 vaccine or a placebo. Both conserved end residues are trimmed from each CDR3. A D gene is named only where the DNA matches it firmly.

J: TRBJ1-2
V: TRBV5-6
D: NA
CDR3: ASSLAPGSYT

J: TRBJ1-1
V: TRBV5-1
D: NA
CDR3: ASSNSGQNTEAF

J: TRBJ1-5
V: TRBV6-5
D: NA
CDR3: ASSRQTSNQPQH

J: TRBJ2-5
V: TRBV2
D: TRBD1
CDR3: ASSVGQGGNQETQY

J: TRBJ1-5
V: TRBV5-8
D: NA
CDR3: ASSLGQGGQPQH

J: TRBJ1-6
V: TRBV7-2
D: NA
CDR3: ASSLVRAGENSPLH

J: TRBJ1-2
V: TRBV24-1
D: NA
CDR3: ATSDFDSNYGYT

J: TRBJ1-2
V: TRBV5-6
D: NA
CDR3: ASSLANVYGYT

J: TRBJ1-5
V: TRBV7-8
D: NA
CDR3: ASSLDGLASNQPQH

J: TRBJ1-6
V: TRBV11-2
D: TRBD1
CDR3: ASSLGGQGGSPLH

J: TRBJ1-1
V: TRBV10-3
D: NA
CDR3: AISELRTEAF

J: TRBJ2-7
V: TRBV5-4
D: NA
CDR3: ASKNPGVPYEQY

J: TRBJ2-1
V: TRBV3-1/TRBV3-2
D: NA
CDR3: ASSRQGGNPYNEQF

J: TRBJ1-2
V: TRBV10-3
D: TRBD1
CDR3: AIGQRQGAVGYT

J: TRBJ2-7
V: TRBV27
D: TRBD1
CDR3: ASRGTGRNEQY

J: TRBJ2-1
V: TRBV10-2
D: TRBD2
CDR3: ASSGAGGIYNEQF

J: TRBJ2-2
V: TRBV18
D: NA
CDR3: ASSPPGGTGELF

J: TRBJ1-6
V: TRBV10-1
D: TRBD1
CDR3: ASIGKTGGFTESPLH

J: TRBJ1-1
V: TRBV13
D: TRBD1
CDR3: ASSQGQGGEINTEAF

J: TRBJ1-3
V: TRBV27
D: NA
CDR3: ASSSLYSGNTIY

J: TRBJ2-1
V: TRBV18
D: NA
CDR3: ASSQGTNNEQF

J: TRBJ1-2
V: TRBV7-8
D: TRBD1
CDR3: ASSPRVGGQGYGYT

J: TRBJ1-6
V: TRBV14
D: NA
CDR3: ASSGDSVLH

J: TRBJ1-1
V: TRBV6-2/TRBV6-3
D: NA
CDR3: ASSPGSNTEAF

J: TRBJ1-2
V: TRBV7-3
D: NA
CDR3: ASSLNGGYGYT

J: TRBJ2-5
V: TRBV10-3
D: NA
CDR3: AISESGTYQETQY

J: TRBJ2-7
V: TRBV10-3
D: NA
CDR3: AIRRDSNPYEQY

J: TRBJ1-3
V: TRBV28
D: TRBD1
CDR3: ASGAPTGFGNTIY

J: TRBJ2-3
V: TRBV5-1
D: NA
CDR3: ASSRDRAGGTDTQY

J: TRBJ2-5
V: TRBV7-2
D: NA
CDR3: ASSSRVKVETQY

J: TRBJ2-7
V: TRBV5-1
D: TRBD2
CDR3: ASSPGLTSASYEQY

J: TRBJ2-7
V: TRBV5-5
D: NA
CDR3: ASSPWGNEQY